One and the same sample provided the 14 T cell receptor beta chains below, sequenced in a study of T-cell memory formation after mild COVID-19. TCRdb called the 5' RACE reads again in MiXCR, with one record for every CDR3 protein. The sample has approximately 340,000 distinct CDR3 sequences; 15% are singletons. The specimen was PBMCs or a T cell subset sorted from them (not recorded which). Receptor source: a man aged 18-30 years who had mild COVID-19 (a few samples of this study predate the infection). Cell type and time point are not known.

The chain uses TRBV5-4 and TRBJ2-3, with 11 positions matching TRBD2. Germline V gene sequence: CDR1 SGHNT, CDR2 YYREEE (reference sequence). V was pared by 3 bases and J by 11 bases, with 8 bases of the junction left unmatched. The CDR3 is made up of 14 amino acids. CDR3 loop: CASSSSGGPRGQYF. Written as DNA, the CDR3 is TGTGCCAGCAGCTCTAGCGGGGGGCCCAGGGGGCAGTATTTT.

This clonotype has a handful of counts. This sequence joins TRBV12-3 or TRBV12-4 and TRBJ1-3; 8 nucleotides match TRBD1. Trimming removed 5 bases from V and 4 bases from J; junction bases left unmatched: 7. This CDR3 contains 15 residues. The CDR3 protein is CASSRGQGAGNTIYF. The CDR3 nucleotides read TGTGCCAGCAGTCGTGGACAGGGAGCGGGAAACACCATATATTTT.

At least ten counts were recorded for this clonotype. The V and J genes are TRBV12-3 or TRBV12-4 and TRBJ1-1, with 7 positions matching TRBD1. CDR3 length: 13 residues. J lost 8 bases, V lost 6 bases, and 9 bases had no gene match. CDR3: CASSLDRTTEAFF. CDR3 coding DNA: TGTGCCAGCAGCCTGGACAGGACGACCGAAGCTTTCTTT.

This clonotype showed up just a few times. The chain combines TRBV4-1 with TRBJ2-7; maybe TRBD1 (5 bases). V was shortened by 0 bases and J by 6 bases, with 15 bases between the two germline ends. The CDR3 runs 15 residues. Germline CDR1 and CDR2: MGHRA and YSYEKL. The CDR3 DNA follows: TGCGCCAGCAGCCAAGAAGGGGCGGCCTTTGGCGAGCAGTACGTC. This translates into CASSQEGAAFGEQYV.

This clonotype was counted ten times or more. This chain uses TRBV7-9 with TRBJ2-1; 7 nucleotides line up with TRBD1. CDR1 and CDR2 (germline): SEHNR, FQNEAQ (reference sequence). J lost 6 bases, V lost 5 bases, and 13 bases had no gene match. The CDR3 sequence is 16 residues long. CDR3 in DNA: TGTGCCAGCAGCCCCCGACAGGGTGGGATGGGCAATGAGCAGTTCTTC. Translation: CASSPRQGGMGNEQFF.

In its sample, this clonotype was seen a few times. This chain connects TRBV2 to TRBJ2-7, with 10 bases identical to TRBD2. Germline CDR1 SNHLY, CDR2 FYNNEI. V shed 10 bases, J shed 3 bases, and the junction held 6 bases outside the gene matches. This CDR3 spans 13 amino acids. For the CDR3, the DNA is TGTGCCACCCGGACTAGCGGATACTACGAGCAGTACGTC. Encoded protein: CATRTSGYYEQYV.

This clonotype was seen a handful of times. This chain's CDR3 is CASSFPDRGLDGELFF. CDR3 nucleotides: TGCGCCAGCAGCTTCCCGGACAGGGGGCTTGACGGGGAGCTGTTTTTT. The V call is TRBV5-1, the J call TRBJ2-2; 11 bases agree with TRBD1. Germline assignment: CDR1 SGHRS and CDR2 YFSETQ. The J segment lost 7 bases and the V segment lost 2 bases, leaving 7 bases of the junction unmatched. The CDR3 loop spans 16 amino acids.

The J gene is TRBJ2-5, the V gene TRBV5-1, with 9 bases matching TRBD1. The junction had 10 bases not matched to a gene; V was cut back by 6 bases and J by 4 bases. The CDR3 is 15 residues long. From germline, CDR1 is SGHRS and CDR2 YFSETQ. Here the CDR3 DNA reads TGCGCCAGCAACGTACAGGGGGCGCAAGGAGAGACCCAGTACTTC. This gives the protein CASNVQGAQGETQYF.

This clonotype was recorded a few times. J is TRBJ1-6 and V is TRBV6-6; 7 bases line up with TRBD1. J lost 9 bases, V lost 5 bases, and 10 bases had no gene match. The germline CDR1 and CDR2 sequences are MNHNY and SVGAGI (reference sequence). CDR3 length equals 15 residues. This CDR3 is CASSIDRVISSPLHF. The CDR3 nucleotides read TGTGCCAGCAGTATTGACAGGGTAATTAGTTCACCCCTCCACTTT.

This clonotype was picked up a small number of times. The chain combines TRBV7-3 with TRBJ2-2, with 8 bases that match TRBD2. V shed 2 bases and J 0 bases; nucleotides not matched to a gene: 8. The germline gives CDR1 SGHTA, CDR2 FQGTGA. The CDR3 has 18 amino acids. The CDR3 DNA sequence: TGTGCCAGCAGCTTATCTGGCAGCGGGGGTTCGAACACCGGGGAGCTGTTTTTT. Translation: CASSLSGSGGSNTGELFF.

This clonotype was found a few times. This chain joins TRBV12-5 and TRBJ1-1; 7 bases align to TRBD1. This CDR3 spans 12 amino acids. CDR1 is LGHNT and CDR2 is FRNRAP in the germline V gene. V lost 1 base to trimming and J lost 9 bases; unmatched junction nucleotides: 2. The CDR3 loop reads CASGLGQGKAFF. CDR3 DNA: TGTGCTAGTGGTTTGGGACAGGGAAAAGCTTTCTTT.

This clonotype was counted at least ten times. V usage is TRBV5-1 and J usage is TRBJ1-1; D gene ambiguous. The CDR3 has 13 amino acids. Germline assignment: CDR1 SGHRS and CDR2 YFSETQ. Trimming cost V 2 bases and J 1 base, with 6 bases left between them. The CDR3 bases are TGCGCCAGCAGCTTTCAGAGGAACACTGAAGCTTTCTTT. It is translated as CASSFQRNTEAFF.

The chain recombines TRBV5-1 with TRBJ2-5, with TRBD1 identical over 10 bases. The CDR3 has 15 residues. The J segment lost 1 base and the V segment lost 2 bases, leaving 2 bases of the junction unmatched. Germline CDR1 SGHRS, CDR2 YFSETQ. This CDR3 reads CASSFRDRGQETQYF. The CDR3 nucleotides are TGCGCCAGCAGCTTTCGGGACAGGGGCCAAGAGACCCAGTACTTC.

Only a few counts were recorded for this clonotype. The chain combines TRBV7-9 with TRBJ1-4; no clear D gene. This CDR3 comprises 14 residues. Per the germline V gene, CDR1 is SEHNR and CDR2 is FQNEAQ (reference sequence). V was cut by 3 bases and J by 3 bases, with 8 bases left in between. The CDR3 DNA sequence: TGTGCCAGCAGCTTGTCGGCCGCTAATGAAAAACTGTTTTTT. It yields the protein CASSLSAANEKLFF. The full variable domain, its missing parts supplied by reference TRBV7-9 and TRBJ1-4, is DTGVSQNPRHKITKRGQNVTFRCDPISEHNRLYWYRQTLGQGPEFLTYFQNEAQLEKSRLLSDRFSAERPKGSFSTLEIQRTEQGDSAMYLCASSLSAANEKLFFGSGTQLSVL.